Listed here is a single T cell receptor (beta chain). Its matching antigen is unknown. The sample belongs to a study of vaccination effects on CD4 cells after COVID-19. The wider study: In the ViraFEST assay, antigen-specific CD4+ clonotypes were identified by expansion after peptide-pool stimulation.

Profiling relied on immunoSEQ multiplex PCR, and the TCRdb table lists in-frame clones only, not all of them. This sample has tens of thousands of clones, with roughly 73% found just once. Study-level findings and limits: Researchers report that only 1 of 255 vaccine-induced clones in healthy vaccinees cross-reacted with common cold coronaviruses.

V lost 4 bases and J 3 bases, leaving 14 bases between the germline ends. This CDR3 spans 15 amino acids. Per germline, CDR1 SGHRS and CDR2 YFSETQ. After less than 11 days in culture, the CD4+ T cells were isolated. Having tested negative for nucleocapsid antibodies, the vaccine recipients showed no prior SARS-CoV-2 infection. The rearrangement links TRBV5-1 to TRBJ2-1; TRBD1 might be the D (6 bases). The clonotype was recovered from a human donor who received a COVID-19 vaccine. The specimen comprised CD4+ T cells from PBMCs cultured without peptide, sampled before COVID-19 vaccination. CDR3 loop: CASSPQGNGYNEQFF. The CDR3 bases are TGCGCCAGCAGCCCACAGGGAAATGGCTACAATGAGCAGTTCTTC. Based on the CDR3 plus reference TRBV5-1 and TRBJ2-1, the full variable domain is KAGVTQTPRYLIKTRGQQVTLSCSPISGHRSVSWYQQTPGQGLQFLFEYFSETQRNKGNFPGRFSGRQFSNSRSEMNVSTLELGDSALYLCASSPQGNGYNEQFFGPGTRLTVL.